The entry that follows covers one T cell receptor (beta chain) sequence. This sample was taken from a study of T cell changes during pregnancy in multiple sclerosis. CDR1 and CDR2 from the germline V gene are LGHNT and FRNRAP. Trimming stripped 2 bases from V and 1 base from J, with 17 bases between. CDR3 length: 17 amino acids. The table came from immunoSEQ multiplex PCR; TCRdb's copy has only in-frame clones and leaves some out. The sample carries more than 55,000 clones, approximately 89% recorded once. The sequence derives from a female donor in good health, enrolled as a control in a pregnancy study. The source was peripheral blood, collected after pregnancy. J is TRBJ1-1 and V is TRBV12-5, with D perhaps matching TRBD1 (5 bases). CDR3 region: CASGLPLGADKNTEAFF. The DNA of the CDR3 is TGTGCTAGTGGTTTGCCACTTGGGGCAGACAAGAACACTGAAGCTTTCTTT.